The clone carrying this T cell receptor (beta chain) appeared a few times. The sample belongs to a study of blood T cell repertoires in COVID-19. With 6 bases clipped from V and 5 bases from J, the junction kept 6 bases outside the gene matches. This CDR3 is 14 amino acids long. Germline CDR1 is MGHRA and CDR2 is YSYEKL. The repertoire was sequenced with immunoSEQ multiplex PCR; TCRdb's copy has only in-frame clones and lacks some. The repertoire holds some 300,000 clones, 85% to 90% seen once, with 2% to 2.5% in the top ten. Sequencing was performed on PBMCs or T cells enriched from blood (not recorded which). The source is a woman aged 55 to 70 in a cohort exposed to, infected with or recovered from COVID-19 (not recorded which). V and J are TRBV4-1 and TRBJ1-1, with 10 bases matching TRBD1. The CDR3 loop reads CASRPDRGRTEAFF. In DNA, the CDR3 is TGCGCCAGCAGGCCGGACAGGGGGAGAACTGAAGCTTTCTTT.